These 26 T cell receptor beta chains share one sample of origin, sequenced in a study of blood T cells in healthy people across ages. For the second PCR, which ran for 7 to 11 cycles, a sample-barcoded 5' primer and a J-beta primer mix were used. MiXCR was run by TCRdb on the 5' RACE reads, yielding one entry per CDR3 protein. The sample holds roughly 830,000 distinct CDR3 sequences, about 59% seen once. Sequencing used blood. The receptors were sampled from a man aged 25-45 years in good health.

The genes are TRBV20-1 and TRBJ2-7, with 11 bases lining up with TRBD2. The CDR3 loop spans 14 amino acids. Per germline, CDR1 DFQATT and CDR2 SNEGSKA (reference sequence). Unmatched junction bases numbered 5, after V lost 4 bases and J lost 3 bases. CDR3 amino acids: CSATRGTSGYEQYF. The CDR3 DNA follows: TGCAGTGCTACGAGAGGGACTAGCGGCTACGAGCAGTACTTC.

This clonotype occurred once. The CDR3: CATSSNTDTQYF. Here the CDR3 DNA reads TGTGCCACCAGCAGCAACACAGATACGCAGTATTTT. J is TRBJ2-3 and V is TRBV15; D remains ambiguous. CDR1 and CDR2 (germline): LNHNV, YYDKDF (reference sequence). The V and J ends lost 3 bases and 2 bases respectively, with 3 bases between them. CDR3 length: 12 residues.

This chain uses TRBV7-9 with TRBJ2-7, with 8 bases aligning to TRBD1. CDR3 length equals 14 residues. Germline values: CDR1 SEHNR, CDR2 FQNEAQ (reference sequence). The junction had 9 bases not matched to a gene; V was cut back by 8 bases and J by 3 bases. The CDR3 spells CASGSGGALYEQYF. Written as DNA, the CDR3 is TGTGCCAGCGGATCAGGGGGCGCCCTCTACGAGCAGTACTTC.

V is TRBV7-3 and J is TRBJ1-6, with 9 bases lining up with TRBD1. Losses at the gene ends were 4 bases for V and 8 bases for J; bases not matched to a gene: 3. Germline CDR1 SGHTA, CDR2 FQGTGA. The CDR3 spans 14 residues. The CDR3 region has the DNA TGTGCCAGCAGCTCGGGACAGGGTGATTCACCCCTCCACTTT. The encoded protein is CASSSGQGDSPLHF.

This clonotype was detected a few times. This chain links TRBV10-3 with TRBJ1-2; D remains unclear. V lost 4 bases and J lost 0, with 6 bases in between. The germline V gene has CDR1 ENHRY and CDR2 SYGVKD. CDR3 length equals 13 residues. CDR3 protein: CAISAGTNYGYTF. The DNA for the CDR3 is TGTGCCATCAGTGCTGGTACTAACTATGGCTACACCTTC.

The chain combines TRBV6-5 with TRBJ2-4; 7 nucleotides agree with TRBD1. J lost 0 bases, V lost 3 bases, and 2 bases had no gene match. The CDR3 covers 15 residues. From germline, CDR1 is MNHEY and CDR2 SVGAGI. The CDR3 DNA follows: TGTGCCAGCAGTTATACAGGGGAAGCCAAAAACATTCAGTACTTC. Protein product: CASSYTGEAKNIQYF.

As regards this clonotype: A read error may account for a junction end that differs from germline. The chain links TRBV28 to TRBJ1-6; 8 bases match TRBD1. The CDR3 runs 16 residues. CDR1 MDHEN and CDR2 SYDVKM come from the germline V gene. This chain's CDR3 is CACSSTGAGYNSPLHF. For the CDR3, the DNA is TGTGCCTGCAGTTCGACAGGGGCTGGGTATAATTCACCCCTCCACTTT. The variable domain in full, with the rest retrieved from reference TRBV28 and TRBJ1-6, is DVKVTQSSRYLVKRTGEKVFLECVQDMDHENMFWYRQDPGLGLRLIYFSYDVKMKEKGDIPEGYSVSREKKERFSLILESASTNQTSMYLCACSSTGAGYNSPLHFGNGTRLTVT.

This clonotype showed up just a few times. The V and J genes are TRBV6-5 and TRBJ1-1, with a possible D match to TRBD1 (5 bases). CDR1 and CDR2 from the germline V gene are MNHEY and SVGAGI. The CDR3 loop spans 12 amino acids. The V gene lost 6 bases and the J gene lost 7 bases, with 12 bases spanning the gap. The CDR3 coding sequence is TGTGCCAGCAGCTTACGGGGGGTTGAAGCTTTCTTT. Protein sequence: CASSLRGVEAFF.

To note about this clonotype: The CDR3 end shows no conserved phenylalanine or tryptophan, and so a read error is likely. The chain employs TRBV12-3 or TRBV12-4 and TRBJ2-7; 8 bases are a match to TRBD1. The J call may not be correct, given that the DNA end is closer to TRBJ2-5. This CDR3 region has 16 residues. The CDR3 DNA follows: TGTGCCAGCAGTTTAAATGGACAGGGAGCCCAAGAGACCCAGTACTTA. This gives the protein CASSLNGQGAQETQYL.

This chain links TRBV4-1 with TRBJ2-1, with a tentative D call TRBD1 (6 bases). Germline V lookup: CDR1 MGHRA, CDR2 YSYEKL. The CDR3 is 13 residues long. Trimming stripped 4 bases from V and 6 bases from J, with 10 bases between. This chain's CDR3 is CASSRHRANEQFF. CDR3 sequence (DNA): TGCGCCAGCAGCCGGCACAGGGCCAATGAGCAGTTCTTC.

This clonotype was detected only a few times. The chain is built from TRBV4-3 and TRBJ2-5; tentative D call: TRBD1 (6 bases). The tail of the sequence fits TRBJ2-7 better, so the J call may be wrong. The CDR3 runs 15 residues. The germline CDR1 and CDR2 sequences are LGHNA and YSLEER. The CDR3 DNA follows: TGCGCCAGCAGCCAACTACAGGGAAACGGTTACGAGCAGTACTTC. Translation: CASSQLQGNGYEQYF.

There are a few counts of this clonotype. The J gene is TRBJ2-7, the V gene TRBV3-1, with D maybe TRBD2 (6 bases). Trimming stripped 1 base from V and 4 bases from J, with 14 bases between. Germline-derived CDR1 and CDR2 are LGHDT and YNNKEL (reference sequence). CDR3 length: 15 amino acids. The DNA for the CDR3 is TGTGCCAGCAGCCAAGTTGCCTGGGGAGGATACGAGCAGTACTTC. Its protein product is CASSQVAWGGYEQYF.

To note about this clonotype: One end of the junction does not line up with germline, which may come from a read error. The J gene is TRBJ2-3, the V gene TRBV6-6; no clear D gene. Germline lookup yields CDR1 MNHNY and CDR2 SVGAGI (reference sequence). This CDR3 region has 14 residues. CDR3 nucleotides: TGTGCCAGCAGTAACTCCAACTCGGTTGATACGCAGTATTTT. Protein sequence: CASSNSNSVDTQYF.

About this clonotype itself: At one end the junction does not follow the germline gene, possibly because of a read error. The gene calls are TRBV7-9 and TRBJ1-2; unclear D gene. This CDR3 spans 14 amino acids. Germline V gives CDR1 SEHNR, CDR2 FQNEAQ (reference sequence). CDR3 region: CTSSVTDTNYGYTF. The CDR3 DNA reads TGTACCAGCAGCGTTACAGACACTAACTATGGCTACACCTTC.

This clonotype came up a few times. CDR3 in DNA: TGTGCCAGCAGCCACGGGGCGAGAACCGGGGAGCTGTTTTTT. This gives the protein CASSHGARTGELFF. The chain carries TRBV6-2 or TRBV6-3 and TRBJ2-2; D tentatively fits TRBD1 or TRBD2 (5 bases each). V was clipped by 6 bases and J by 5 bases, with 13 bases between them. The CDR3 runs to 14 residues. The V gene's germline CDR1 is MNHEY and CDR2 SVGEGT.

The J gene is TRBJ2-5, the V gene TRBV7-3, with D possibly TRBD2 on 5 matching bases. The CDR3 is 14 amino acids. V was pared by 6 bases and J by 4 bases, with 15 bases between. Germline V lookup: CDR1 SGHTA, CDR2 FQGTGA. The CDR3 spells CASSRTSSGETQYF. DNA of the CDR3: TGTGCCAGCAGTCGGACTTCCTCGGGAGAGACCCAGTACTTC.

The chain links TRBV5-1 to TRBJ2-1, with D possibly being TRBD1 (6 bases). The V gene lost 3 bases and the J gene lost 0 bases, with 16 bases spanning the gap. Germline V gene lookup returns CDR1 SGHRS and CDR2 YFSETQ. The CDR3 length is 17 residues. CDR3 bases: TGCGCCAGCAGCTACTCAGGGGTCAAACGCTCCTACAATGAGCAGTTCTTC. Translation gives CASSYSGVKRSYNEQFF.

The chain joins TRBV28 to TRBJ2-4, with D possibly TRBD2 on 6 matching bases. Germline V gene data show CDR1 as MDHEN and CDR2 as SYDVKM. V was pared by 5 bases and J by 9 bases, with 8 bases between. There are 11 residues in the CDR3. In nucleotides, the CDR3 is TGTGCCAGCAGTATCGGGGGCATTCAGTACTTC. It is translated as CASSIGGIQYF.

The chain has TRBV9 and TRBJ2-3; TRBD1 matches at 9 bases. With 3 bases clipped from V and 1 base from J, the junction kept 15 bases outside the gene matches. Germline V gene lookup returns CDR1 SGDLS and CDR2 YYNGEE. The CDR3 is 19 residues long. CDR3 in amino acids: CASSARTGGDLLRTDTQYF. CDR3 sequence (DNA): TGTGCCAGCAGCGCCCGAACAGGGGGCGACTTACTTCGCACAGATACGCAGTATTTT.

The table lists this clonotype with a few counts. The V and J genes are TRBV9 and TRBJ2-3; tentatively, D is TRBD1 or TRBD2 (5 bases each). The germline V gene has CDR1 SGDLS and CDR2 YYNGEE. The germline V and J ends were trimmed by 0 bases and 2 bases, with 13 bases remaining between them. This CDR3 comprises 16 residues. Here the CDR3 reads CASSVDHGTYTDTQYF. The DNA of the CDR3 is TGTGCCAGCAGCGTAGACCATGGGACCTACACAGATACGCAGTATTTT.

The CDR3: CSARHRLNEQFF. For the CDR3, the DNA is TGCAGTGCCCGGCACCGTCTAAATGAGCAGTTCTTC. The V and J genes are TRBV20-1 and TRBJ2-1, with D unclear. The germline CDR1 and CDR2 sequences are DFQATT and SNEGSKA (reference sequence). V lost 6 bases, J lost 7 bases, and 13 bases lay in between. The CDR3 has 12 amino acids.

The CDR3: CASSSAPGGLMDEQFF. The DNA for the CDR3 is TGTGCCAGCAGCTCTGCCCCGGGCGGGCTGATGGATGAGCAGTTCTTC. V is TRBV5-5 and J is TRBJ2-1; a weak D match, TRBD2 (5 bases). The germline V gene encodes CDR1 SGHKS and CDR2 YYEKEE (reference sequence). The length of the CDR3 is 16 residues. V was shortened by 3 bases and J by 8 bases, with 21 bases between the two germline ends.

The chain couples TRBV7-2 to TRBJ2-1; 8 nucleotides line up with TRBD1. Germline values: CDR1 SGHTA, CDR2 FQGNSA. With 5 bases clipped from V and 6 bases from J, the junction kept 6 bases outside the gene matches. This CDR3 is built from 14 residues. The CDR3 spells CASSLDQGANEQFF. CDR3 DNA: TGTGCCAGCAGCCTAGACCAGGGGGCCAATGAGCAGTTCTTC.

The CDR3 reads CSASSGRPTDTQYF. Written as DNA, the CDR3 is TGCAGTGCTAGCTCGGGCAGGCCCACAGATACGCAGTATTTT. The rearrangement links TRBV20-1 to TRBJ2-3; D gene ambiguous. Trimming removed 3 bases from V and 2 bases from J, with 12 bases in between. Per germline, CDR1 DFQATT and CDR2 SNEGSKA (reference sequence). The length of the CDR3 is 14 residues.

The chain recombines TRBV7-9 with TRBJ2-3; tentative D call: TRBD1 (5 bases). V was cut by 7 bases and J by 4 bases, with 9 bases left in between. This CDR3 is 12 amino acids long. Germline V lookup: CDR1 SEHNR, CDR2 FQNEAQ (reference sequence). CDR3 protein: CASNRSPDTQYF. The CDR3 bases are TGTGCCAGCAACAGGTCCCCAGATACGCAGTATTTT.

This clonotype was detected a few times. The CDR3 DNA reads as TGCGCCAGCAGCTTAACAGCTATCTCTGGGGCCAACGTCCTGACTTTC. It yields the protein CASSLTAISGANVLTF. V usage is TRBV5-1 and J usage is TRBJ2-6; D remains ambiguous. This CDR3 has 16 amino acids. Trimming took 2 bases from V and 0 from J, leaving 9 bases between them. Germline V CDR1 and CDR2: SGHRS, YFSETQ. The whole variable domain, remainder taken from reference TRBV5-1 and TRBJ2-6, is KAGVTQTPRYLIKTRGQQVTLSCSPISGHRSVSWYQQTPGQGLQFLFEYFSETQRNKGNFPGRFSGRQFSNSRSEMNVSTLELGDSALYLCASSLTAISGANVLTFGAGSRLTVL.